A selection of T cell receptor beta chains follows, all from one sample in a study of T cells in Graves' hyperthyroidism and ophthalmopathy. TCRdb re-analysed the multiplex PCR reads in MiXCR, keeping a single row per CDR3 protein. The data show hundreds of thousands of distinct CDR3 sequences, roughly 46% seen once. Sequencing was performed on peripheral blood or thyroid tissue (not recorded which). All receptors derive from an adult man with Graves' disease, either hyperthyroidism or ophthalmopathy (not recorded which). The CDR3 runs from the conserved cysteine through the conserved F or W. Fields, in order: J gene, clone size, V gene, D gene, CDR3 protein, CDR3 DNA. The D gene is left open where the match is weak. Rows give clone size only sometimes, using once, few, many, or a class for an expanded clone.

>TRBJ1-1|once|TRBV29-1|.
CSDRVNTEAFF
TGCAGCGACAGAGTGAACACTGAAGCTTTCTTT
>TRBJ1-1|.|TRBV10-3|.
CAISLGGATEAFF
TGTGCCATCAGCTTGGGGGGGGCCACTGAAGCTTTCTTT
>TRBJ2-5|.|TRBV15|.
CATSRVLQGLGAETQYF
TGTGCCACCAGCAGAGTATTACAGGGCTTGGGGGCAGAGACCCAGTACTTC
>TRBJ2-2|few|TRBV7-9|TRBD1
CASSRSGTENTGELFF
TGTGCCAGCAGCCGATCCGGGACAGAAAACACCGGGGAGCTGTTTTTT
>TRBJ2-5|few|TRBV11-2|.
CASSPETETQYF
TGTGCCAGCAGCCCCGAGACGGAGACCCAGTACTTC
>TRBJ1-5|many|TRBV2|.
CASKEGRGRNQPQHF
TGTGCCAGCAAAGAGGGGCGGGGACGCAATCAGCCCCAGCATTTT
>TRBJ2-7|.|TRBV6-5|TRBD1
CASRGGQGSYEQYF
TGTGCCAGCAGGGGGGGACAGGGTTCCTACGAGCAGTACTTC
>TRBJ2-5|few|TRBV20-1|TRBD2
CSAYGLAEIQETQYF
TGCAGTGCTTACGGACTAGCGGAGATACAAGAGACCCAGTACTTC
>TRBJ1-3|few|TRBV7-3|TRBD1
CASSPTGGFGNTIYF
TGTGCCAGCAGCCCGACAGGGGGCTTTGGAAACACCATATATTTT
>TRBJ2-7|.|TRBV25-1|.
CASSERKADPYNEQYF
TGTGCCAGCAGTGAACGCAAAGCGGATCCCTACAATGAGCAGTACTTC
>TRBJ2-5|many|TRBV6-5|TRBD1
CASGQGAIETQYF
TGTGCCAGCGGGCAGGGGGCTATCGAGACCCAGTACTTC
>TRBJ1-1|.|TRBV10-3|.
CAISESLARTEAFF
TGTGCCATCAGTGAGTCGCTGGCGCGGACTGAAGCTTTCTTT
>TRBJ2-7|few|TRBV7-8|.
CASSPLRGSYEQYF
TGTGCCAGCAGCCCCCTCCGGGGCTCCTACGAGCAGTACTTC
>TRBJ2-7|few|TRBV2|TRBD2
CASSRPAGRIYEQYF
TGTGCCAGCAGTCGGCCAGCGGGGAGGATCTACGAGCAGTACTTC
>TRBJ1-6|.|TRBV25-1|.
CASRTQYNSPLHF
TGTGCCAGCAGGACACAGTATAATTCACCCCTCCACTTT
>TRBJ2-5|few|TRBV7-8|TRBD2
CASSLLPSTSGNQETQYF
TGTGCCAGCAGCTTACTCCCTTCAACTAGCGGTAACCAAGAGACCCAGTACTTC
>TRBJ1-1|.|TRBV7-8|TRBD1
CASSLGGTVGNTEAFF
TGTGCCAGCAGCTTAGGCGGGACAGTGGGGAACACTGAAGCTTTCTTT
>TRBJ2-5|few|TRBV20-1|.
CSARDSSARQARFQETQYF
TGCAGTGCTAGAGATAGCAGCGCGAGGCAGGCCAGGTTCCAAGAGACCCAGTACTTC
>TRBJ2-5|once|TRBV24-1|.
CATRARETQYF
TGTGCCACCAGGGCCAGGGAGACCCAGTACTTC
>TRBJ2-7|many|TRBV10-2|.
CASSGPDHPRQYF
TGCGCCAGCAGTGGCCCAGACCATCCAAGGCAGTACTTC
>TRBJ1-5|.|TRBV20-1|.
CSGESNQPQHF
TGCAGTGGGGAGAGCAATCAGCCCCAGCATTTT
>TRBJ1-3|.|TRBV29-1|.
CSVLDVPYGYTIYF
TGCAGCGTGCTGGACGTTCCCTACGGCTACACCATATATTTT
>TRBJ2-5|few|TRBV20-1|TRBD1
CSAEGQLRETQYF
TGCAGTGCCGAGGGACAGCTCCGAGAGACCCAGTACTTC